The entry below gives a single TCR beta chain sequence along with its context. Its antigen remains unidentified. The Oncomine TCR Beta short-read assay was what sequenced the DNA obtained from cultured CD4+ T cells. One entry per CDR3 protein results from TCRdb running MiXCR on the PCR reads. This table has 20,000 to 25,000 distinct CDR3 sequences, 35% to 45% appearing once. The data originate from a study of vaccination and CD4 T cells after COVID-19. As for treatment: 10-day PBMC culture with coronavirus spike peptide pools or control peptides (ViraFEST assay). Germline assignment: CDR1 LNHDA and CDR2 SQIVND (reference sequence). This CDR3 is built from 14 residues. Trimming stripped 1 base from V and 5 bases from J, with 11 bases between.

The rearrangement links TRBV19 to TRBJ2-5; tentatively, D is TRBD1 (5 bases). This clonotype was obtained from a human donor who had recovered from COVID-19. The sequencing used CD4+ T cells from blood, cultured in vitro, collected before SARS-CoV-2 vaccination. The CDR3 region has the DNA TGTGCCAGTAGTATAGGACAGCTAGGGGAGACCCAGTACTTC. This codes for CASSIGQLGETQYF. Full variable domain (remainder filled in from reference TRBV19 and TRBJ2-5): DGGITQSPKYLFRKEGQNVTLSCEQNLNHDAMYWYRQDPGQGLRLIYYSQIVNDFQKGDIAEGYSVSREKKESFPLTVTSAQKNPTAFYLCASSIGQLGETQYFGPGTRLLVL.